These 22 T cell receptor beta chains were sequenced from one sample in a study of T cell responses to AZD1222 COVID-19 vaccine. The data were produced by immunoSEQ multiplex PCR, yet TCRdb's version contains in-frame clones alone and is incomplete. The sample includes about 120,000 clones, approximately 92% of them seen just once. Sequencing was performed on peripheral blood, taken 28 days after the second AZD1222 dose. Receptors were obtained from an adult who received the AZD1222 COVID-19 vaccine.

V and J are TRBV30 and TRBJ1-5, with D perhaps TRBD1 (5 bases). The CDR3 runs 14 residues. V dropped 3 bases and J dropped 1 base, with 10 bases sitting between them. Germline CDR1 and CDR2: GTSNPN and SVGIG (reference sequence). CDR3 DNA: TGTGCCTGGAGCACGGGGCTCAGCAATCAGCCCCAGCATTTT. Protein: CAWSTGLSNQPQHF.

J is TRBJ1-2 and V is TRBV5-1, with a possible D match to TRBD1 (6 bases). The CDR3 is 16 residues long. Trimming removed 3 bases from V and 4 bases from J, with 19 bases in between. The germline gives CDR1 SGHRS, CDR2 YFSETQ. Written as DNA, the CDR3 is TGCGCCAGCAGCTGGGGCCGGGGGGGCCTGAGCTATGGCTACACCTTC. Residues: CASSWGRGGLSYGYTF.

The rearrangement joins TRBV5-1 to TRBJ1-4, with D possibly TRBD1 on 6 matching bases. The CDR3 consists of 15 residues. CDR1 is SGHRS and CDR2 is YFSETQ in the germline V gene. The V gene lost 3 bases and the J gene lost 4 bases, with 13 bases spanning the gap. The CDR3: CASSSVGTLNEKLFF. The CDR3 DNA reads as TGCGCCAGCAGCTCGGTTGGGACACTTAATGAAAAACTGTTTTTT.

CDR3 DNA sequence: TGTGCCAGCAGCTTAAGGAAGGCCCGTATTAACACTGAAGCTTTCTTT. Encoded protein: CASSLRKARINTEAFF. The chain couples TRBV11-2 to TRBJ1-1; D is unclear. V lost 2 bases and J lost 2, with 15 bases in between. Germline V gene sequence: CDR1 SGHAT, CDR2 FQNNGV. The CDR3 covers 16 residues.

This chain links TRBV9 with TRBJ2-1; D is uncertain. The CDR3 has 13 residues. From germline, CDR1 is SGDLS and CDR2 YYNGEE. Trimming took off 5 bases at V and 4 bases at J, with 10 bases between the two ends. The DNA for the CDR3 is TGTGCCAGCAGTTTGAATGTATACAATGAGCAGTTCTTC. This translates into CASSLNVYNEQFF.

The chain combines TRBV12-3 or TRBV12-4 with TRBJ2-3; no firm D call. The V end was cut by 6 bases, the J end by 10 bases, with 14 bases between. The length of the CDR3 is 12 residues. As DNA, the CDR3 is TGTGCCAGCAGCATCGATGAGAAGGCGCAGTATTTT. Translated: CASSIDEKAQYF.

The chain employs TRBV7-2 and TRBJ1-2, with D maybe TRBD1 (5 bases). The CDR3 runs 14 residues. V lost 3 bases, J lost 1 base, and 9 bases lay in between. Germline CDR1 reads SGHTA; CDR2 reads FQGNSA. Here the CDR3 reads CASSFKGFNYGYTF. CDR3 DNA: TGTGCCAGCAGCTTCAAGGGGTTTAACTATGGCTACACCTTC.

The V gene is TRBV4-3, the J gene TRBJ1-1, with D possibly being TRBD1 (6 bases). V was pared by 4 bases and J by 7 bases, with 13 bases between. Germline V CDR1 and CDR2: LGHNA, YSLEER. CDR3 length equals 13 residues. The CDR3 nucleotides read TGCGCCAGCAGCCGGGCAGGGGATTATGAAGCTTTCTTT. This encodes CASSRAGDYEAFF.

The rearrangement links TRBV4-3 to TRBJ2-5; possible D gene TRBD2, 5 bases. This CDR3 has 16 residues. Trimming took off 0 bases at V and 2 bases at J, with 13 bases between the two ends. From germline, CDR1 is LGHNA and CDR2 YSLEER. The chain's CDR3 is CASSQDRLALQETQYF. CDR3 coding DNA: TGCGCCAGCAGCCAAGATCGGCTAGCCCTACAAGAGACCCAGTACTTC.

V is TRBV5-8 and J is TRBJ2-3; D gene ambiguous. This CDR3 contains 13 residues. Between the trimmed V and J ends, which lost 1 base and 6 bases, there was a span of 9 bases. The germline gives CDR1 SGHTS, CDR2 YDEGEE. DNA for the CDR3: TGTGCCAGCAGCTTGTCTGGGTCCGATACGCAGTATTTT. Translation: CASSLSGSDTQYF.

V gene TRBV2 combines with J gene TRBJ2-7; the D call may be TRBD1 or TRBD2 (5 bases each). V lost 4 bases to trimming and J lost 2 bases, with 9 bases between them. This CDR3 comprises 13 residues. The germline gives CDR1 SNHLY, CDR2 FYNNEI. Here the CDR3 DNA reads TGTGCCAGCAGTGGGGACGGGGCCTACGAGCAGTACTTC. This translates into CASSGDGAYEQYF.

The rearrangement joins TRBV18 to TRBJ2-7, with TRBD1 as a possible D gene (5 bases). The germline V gene has CDR1 KGHSH and CDR2 LQKENI. Trimming cost V 4 bases and J 3 bases, with 10 bases left between them. The CDR3 totals 13 residues. CDR3: CASSQGQGYEQYF. The DNA of the CDR3 is TGTGCCAGCTCACAAGGTCAGGGCTACGAGCAGTACTTC.

V usage is TRBV19 and J usage is TRBJ2-2; no definite D call. The CDR3 sequence is 15 residues long. V lost 3 bases and J 5 bases, leaving 13 bases between the germline ends. The germline gives CDR1 LNHDA, CDR2 SQIVND (reference sequence). This CDR3 reads CASSMGGVLTGELFF. In nucleotides, the CDR3 is TGTGCCAGTAGTATGGGCGGAGTACTTACCGGGGAGCTGTTTTTT.

The chain uses TRBV4-1 and TRBJ1-6; 7 nucleotides align to TRBD1. Trimming cost V 4 bases and J 7 bases; bases outside gene matches: 10. The V gene's germline CDR1 is MGHRA and CDR2 YSYEKL. The CDR3 is 16 amino acids. CDR3 nucleotides: TGCGCCAGCAGCCGAGGGACAGCAAGCAGGAATTCACCCCTCCACTTT. Amino acid sequence: CASSRGTASRNSPLHF.

This clone was recorded a few times. The V call is TRBV5-5, the J call TRBJ2-1; D gene unclear. In germline, CDR1 is SGHKS, CDR2 YYEKEE (reference sequence). The CDR3 loop spans 15 amino acids. The V gene lost 1 base and the J gene lost 0 bases, with 8 bases spanning the gap. CDR3: CASSLSLSSYNEQFF. The CDR3 DNA reads TGTGCCAGCAGCTTGTCATTAAGCTCCTACAATGAGCAGTTCTTC.

Written as DNA, the CDR3 is TGCAGTGCTCCTGACACGGATGGCTACACCTTC. Its translation is CSAPDTDGYTF. The chain links TRBV20-1 to TRBJ1-2; D is unresolved. The germline V gene encodes CDR1 DFQATT and CDR2 SNEGSKA (reference sequence). The length of the CDR3 is 11 residues. The V end lost 5 bases, the J end lost 6 bases, and 10 bases lay between the germline ends.

The chain is built from TRBV10-3 and TRBJ2-5; unclear D gene. The CDR3 loop spans 12 amino acids. Germline CDR1 reads ENHRY; CDR2 reads SYGVKD. Trimming stripped 10 bases from V and 2 bases from J, with 11 bases between. CDR3 protein: CASSPGQETQYF. CDR3 coding DNA: TGTGCCAGCAGCCCAGGTCAAGAGACCCAGTACTTC.

The chain uses TRBV19 and TRBJ1-1; D perhaps matches TRBD1 (6 bases). CDR3 size: 20 residues. The ends were cut back, 1 base at V and 2 bases at J, with 26 bases in the middle. Germline V gene sequence: CDR1 LNHDA, CDR2 SQIVND (reference sequence). The CDR3 DNA reads TGTGCCAGTAGTATAGTAGATGGACAGCTATCGTGGGGCATCAACACTGAAGCTTTCTTT. Translating it yields CASSIVDGQLSWGINTEAFF.

V usage is TRBV3-1 (or the pseudogene TRBV3-2) and J usage is TRBJ2-1; 9 bases match TRBD1. The CDR3 extends over 15 amino acids. The ends lost 7 bases at V and 7 bases at J; junction bases unmatched: 11. Per the germline V gene, CDR1 is LGHDT and CDR2 is YNNKEL (reference sequence). The CDR3 sequence is CASTPGQGGANEQFF. As DNA, the CDR3 is TGTGCCAGCACACCGGGACAGGGCGGGGCGAATGAGCAGTTCTTC.

With regard to this clone: The sample contains more than one DNA sequence encoding this CDR3. This chain links TRBV5-1 with TRBJ1-5; D gene ambiguous. The CDR3 is 15 amino acids. Between the trimmed V and J ends, which lost 0 bases and 0 bases, there was a span of 7 bases. Per the germline V gene, CDR1 is SGHRS and CDR2 is YFSETQ. CDR3 bases: TGCGCCAGCAGCTTGGGCGGTTATAGCAATCAGCCCCAGCATTTT. Its protein product is CASSLGGYSNQPQHF.

The V call is TRBV7-2, the J call TRBJ2-7, with D perhaps assigned TRBD1 or TRBD2 (10 bases each). The CDR3 runs to 17 residues. The ends were cut back, 5 bases at V and 3 bases at J, with 23 bases in the middle. The germline V gene encodes CDR1 SGHTA and CDR2 FQGNSA. CDR3 residues: CASSQDRGSSGGYEQYF. The CDR3 DNA follows: TGTGCCAGCAGCCAGGACAGGGGGTCTAGCGGGGGCTACGAGCAGTACTTC.

The CDR3 spells CASSYSAGGYEQYF. The CDR3 bases are TGCGCCAGCAGCTATTCCGCCGGGGGCTACGAGCAGTACTTC. The chain is built from TRBV4-1 and TRBJ2-7; TRBD2 might be the D (6 bases). Germline loops: CDR1 MGHRA, CDR2 YSYEKL. CDR3 length: 14 amino acids. Deletions cut 5 bases from V and 3 bases from J, with 14 bases between.